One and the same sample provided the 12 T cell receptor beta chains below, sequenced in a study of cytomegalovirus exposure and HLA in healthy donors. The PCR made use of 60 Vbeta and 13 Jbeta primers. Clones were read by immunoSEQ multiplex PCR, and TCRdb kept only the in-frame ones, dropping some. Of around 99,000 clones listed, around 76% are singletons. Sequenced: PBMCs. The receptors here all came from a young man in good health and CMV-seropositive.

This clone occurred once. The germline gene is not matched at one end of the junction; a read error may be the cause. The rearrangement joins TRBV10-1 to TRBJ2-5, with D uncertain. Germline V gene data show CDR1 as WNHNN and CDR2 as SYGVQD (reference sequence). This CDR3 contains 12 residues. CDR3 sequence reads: CASSESDEIQYF. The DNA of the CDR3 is TGCGCCAGCAGTGAGTCTGATGAGATCCAGTACTTC.

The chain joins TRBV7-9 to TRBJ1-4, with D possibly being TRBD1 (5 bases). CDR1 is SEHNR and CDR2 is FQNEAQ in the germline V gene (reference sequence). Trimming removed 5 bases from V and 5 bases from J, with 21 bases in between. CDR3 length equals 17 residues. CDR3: CASSDPLLGGRNEKLFF. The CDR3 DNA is TGTGCCAGCAGCGACCCCCTACTCGGGGGTCGAAATGAAAAACTGTTTTTT.

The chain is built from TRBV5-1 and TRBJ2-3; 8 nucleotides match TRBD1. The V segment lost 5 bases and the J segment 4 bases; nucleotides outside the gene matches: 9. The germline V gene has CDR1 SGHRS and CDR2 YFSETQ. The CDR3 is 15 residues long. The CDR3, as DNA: TGCGCCAGCAGAGGCACAGGGGGGCGGGCAGATACGCAGTATTTT. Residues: CASRGTGGRADTQYF.

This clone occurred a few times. CDR3 sequence reads: CASSPGDVWSYEQYF. CDR3 nucleotides: TGTGCCAGCTCACCCGGTGATGTGTGGTCCTACGAGCAGTACTTC. The chain uses TRBV18 and TRBJ2-7; no firm D call. V lost 3 bases and J lost 1, with 13 bases in between. CDR1 is KGHSH, CDR2 LQKENI, per germline. The CDR3 loop spans 15 amino acids.

This chain's CDR3 is CASSPGTETYQPQHF. For the CDR3, the DNA is TGTGCCAGCAGCCCTGGGACAGAGACGTATCAGCCCCAGCATTTT. This chain connects TRBV5-4 to TRBJ1-5; 7 nucleotides line up with TRBD1. Germline CDR1 is SGHNT and CDR2 is YYREEE (reference sequence). The CDR3 is 15 amino acids. Trimming removed 4 bases from V and 5 bases from J; junction bases left unmatched: 9.

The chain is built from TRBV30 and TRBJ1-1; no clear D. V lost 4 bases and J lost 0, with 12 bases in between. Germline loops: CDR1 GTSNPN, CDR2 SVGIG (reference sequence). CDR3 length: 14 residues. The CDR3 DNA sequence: TGTGCCTGGAACCAACAGCTGATGAACACTGAAGCTTTCTTT. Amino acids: CAWNQQLMNTEAFF. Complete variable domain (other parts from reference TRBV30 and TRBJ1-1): SQTIHQWPATLVQPVGSPLSLECTVEGTSNPNLYWYRQAAGRGLQLLFYSVGIGQISSEVPQNLSASRPQDRQFILSSKKLLLSDSGFYLCAWNQQLMNTEAFFGQGTRLTVV.

DNA for the CDR3: TGTGCCAGCAGCTTAGACACAACCTATGGCTACACCTTC. It translates to CASSLDTTYGYTF. The J gene is TRBJ1-2, the V gene TRBV7-2; D not certain. The CDR3 spans 13 residues. Germline loops: CDR1 SGHTA, CDR2 FQGNSA. V was pared by 1 base and J by 4 bases, with 7 bases between.

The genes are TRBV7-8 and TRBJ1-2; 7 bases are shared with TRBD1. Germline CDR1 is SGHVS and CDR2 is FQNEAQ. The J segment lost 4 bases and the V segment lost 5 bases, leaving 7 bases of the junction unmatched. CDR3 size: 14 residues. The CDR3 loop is CASSPRQGSYGYTF. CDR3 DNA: TGTGCCAGCAGCCCTAGACAGGGTTCCTATGGCTACACCTTC.

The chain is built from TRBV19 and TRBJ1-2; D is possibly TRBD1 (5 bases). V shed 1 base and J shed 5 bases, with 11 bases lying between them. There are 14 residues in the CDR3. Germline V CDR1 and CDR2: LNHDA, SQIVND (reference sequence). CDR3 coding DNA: TGTGCCAGTAGTATAGCAGAGACAGTTTATGGCTACACCTTC. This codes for CASSIAETVYGYTF.

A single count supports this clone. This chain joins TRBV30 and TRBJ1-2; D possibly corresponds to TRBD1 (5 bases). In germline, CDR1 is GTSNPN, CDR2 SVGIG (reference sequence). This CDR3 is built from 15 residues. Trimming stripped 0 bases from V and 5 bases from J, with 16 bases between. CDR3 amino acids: CAWSVPGRGSYGYTF. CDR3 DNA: TGTGCCTGGAGTGTTCCTGGTCGGGGGAGTTATGGCTACACCTTC.

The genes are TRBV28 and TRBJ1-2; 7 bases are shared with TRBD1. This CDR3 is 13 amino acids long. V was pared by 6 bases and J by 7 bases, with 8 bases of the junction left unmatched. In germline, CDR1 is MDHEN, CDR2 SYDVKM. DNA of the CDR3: TGTGCCAGCAGATCCGACAGGGCGGTTGGCTACACCTTC. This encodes CASRSDRAVGYTF.

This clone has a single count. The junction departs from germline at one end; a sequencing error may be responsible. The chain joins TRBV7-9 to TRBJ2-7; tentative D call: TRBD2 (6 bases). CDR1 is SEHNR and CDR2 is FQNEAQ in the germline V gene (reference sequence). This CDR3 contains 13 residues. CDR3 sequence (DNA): TGTTCCAGCAGCTTAGCGGCCGAACACGAGCAGTACTTC. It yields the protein CSSSLAAEHEQYF.